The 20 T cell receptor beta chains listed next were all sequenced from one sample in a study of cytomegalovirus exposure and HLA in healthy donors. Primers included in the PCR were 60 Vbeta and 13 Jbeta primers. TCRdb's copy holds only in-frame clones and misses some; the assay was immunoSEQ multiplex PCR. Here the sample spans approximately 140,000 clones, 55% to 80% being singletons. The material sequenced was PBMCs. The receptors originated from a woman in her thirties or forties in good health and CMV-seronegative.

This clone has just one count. The CDR3 DNA reads TGTGCCAGCAGCTTGGCCGGAGCAGGGCTAAACACTGAAGCTTTCTTT. This translates into CASSLAGAGLNTEAFF. The chain uses TRBV5-4 and TRBJ1-1; possibly TRBD1 for D (5 bases). The CDR3 is made up of 16 amino acids. The V end lost 0 bases, the J end lost 2 bases, and 14 bases lay between the germline ends. CDR1 SGHNT and CDR2 YYREEE come from the germline V gene (reference sequence).

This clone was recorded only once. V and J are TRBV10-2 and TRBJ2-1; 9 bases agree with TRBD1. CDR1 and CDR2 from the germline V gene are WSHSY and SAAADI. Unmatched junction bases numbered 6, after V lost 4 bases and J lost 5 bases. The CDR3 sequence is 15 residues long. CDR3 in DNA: TGCGCCAGCAGTGGTAGGACAGGGGATAACAATGAGCAGTTCTTC. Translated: CASSGRTGDNNEQFF.

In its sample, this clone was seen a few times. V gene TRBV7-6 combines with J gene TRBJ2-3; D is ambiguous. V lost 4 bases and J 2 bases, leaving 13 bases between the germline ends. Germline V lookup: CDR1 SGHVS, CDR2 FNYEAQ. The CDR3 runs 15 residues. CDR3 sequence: CASSSFPVDTDTQYF. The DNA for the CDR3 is TGTGCCAGCAGCTCGTTCCCGGTAGACACAGATACGCAGTATTTT.

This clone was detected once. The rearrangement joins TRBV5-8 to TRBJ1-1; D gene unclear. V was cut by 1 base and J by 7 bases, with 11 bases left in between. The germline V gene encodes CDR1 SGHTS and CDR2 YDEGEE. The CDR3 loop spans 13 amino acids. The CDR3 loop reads CASSLRLPFEAFF. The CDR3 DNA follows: TGTGCCAGCAGCTTGAGACTACCTTTTGAAGCTTTCTTT.

CDR3 sequence: CASSRGASGELFF. CDR3 nucleotide sequence: TGTGCCAGCAGTCGGGGGGCCTCCGGGGAGCTGTTTTTT. The chain employs TRBV25-1 and TRBJ2-2; D might be TRBD2 (7 bases). V was clipped by 5 bases and J by 6 bases, with 10 bases between them. Germline CDR1 and CDR2: MGHDK and SYGVNS. The CDR3 consists of 13 residues.

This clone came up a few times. CDR3 loop: CASSYGWGGNQPQHF. The CDR3, as DNA: TGTGCCAGCAGTTACGGGTGGGGGGGCAATCAGCCCCAGCATTTT. The chain recombines TRBV6-5 with TRBJ1-5; D possibly corresponds to TRBD1 (5 bases). From germline, CDR1 is MNHEY and CDR2 SVGAGI. The CDR3 covers 15 residues. Trimming pared 2 bases from V and 2 bases from J, leaving 10 bases between.

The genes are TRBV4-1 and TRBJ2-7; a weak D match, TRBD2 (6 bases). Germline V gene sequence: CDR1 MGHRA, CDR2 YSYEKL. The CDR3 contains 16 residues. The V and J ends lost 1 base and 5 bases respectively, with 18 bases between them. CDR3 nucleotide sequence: TGCGCCAGCAGCCAAGCCTCCGGGACTGGGCGAGACGAGCAGTACTTC. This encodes CASSQASGTGRDEQYF.

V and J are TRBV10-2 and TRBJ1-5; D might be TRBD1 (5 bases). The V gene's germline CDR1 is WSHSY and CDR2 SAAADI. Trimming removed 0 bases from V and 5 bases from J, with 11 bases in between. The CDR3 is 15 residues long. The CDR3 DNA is TGCGCCAGCAGTGAGTCGGGAGGCAGGGATCAGCCCCAGCATTTT. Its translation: CASSESGGRDQPQHF.

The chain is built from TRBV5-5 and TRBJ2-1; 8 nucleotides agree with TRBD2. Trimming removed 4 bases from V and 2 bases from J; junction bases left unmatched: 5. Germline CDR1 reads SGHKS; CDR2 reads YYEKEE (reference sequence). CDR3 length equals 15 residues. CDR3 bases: TGTGCCAGCAGCCCTCGGGGGGGGGCCTACAATGAGCAGTTCTTC. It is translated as CASSPRGGAYNEQFF.

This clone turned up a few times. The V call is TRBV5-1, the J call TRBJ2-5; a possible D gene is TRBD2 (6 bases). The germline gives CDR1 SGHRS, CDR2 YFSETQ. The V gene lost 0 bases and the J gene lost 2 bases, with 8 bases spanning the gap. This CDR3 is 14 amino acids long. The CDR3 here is CASSLATRQETQYF. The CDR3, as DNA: TGCGCCAGCAGCTTGGCGACTAGACAAGAGACCCAGTACTTC.

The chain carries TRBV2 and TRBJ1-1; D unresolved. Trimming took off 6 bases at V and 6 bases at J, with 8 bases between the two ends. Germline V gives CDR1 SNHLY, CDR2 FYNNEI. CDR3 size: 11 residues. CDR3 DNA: TGTGCCAGCAGGTCGGGTTCTGAAGCTTTCTTT. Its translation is CASRSGSEAFF.

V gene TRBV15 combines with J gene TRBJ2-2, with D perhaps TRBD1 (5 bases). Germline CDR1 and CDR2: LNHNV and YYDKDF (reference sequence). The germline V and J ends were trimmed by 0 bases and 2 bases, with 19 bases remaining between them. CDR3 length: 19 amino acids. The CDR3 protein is CATSRDIFGWTTNTGELFF. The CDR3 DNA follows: TGTGCCACCAGCAGAGATATATTCGGCTGGACAACTAACACCGGGGAGCTGTTTTTT.

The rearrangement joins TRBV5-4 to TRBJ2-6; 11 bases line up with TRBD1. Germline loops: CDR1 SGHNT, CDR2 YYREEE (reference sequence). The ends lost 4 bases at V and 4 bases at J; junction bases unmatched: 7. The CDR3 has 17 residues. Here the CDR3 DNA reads TGTGCCAGCAGCGGGATGGACAGGGGGCCAGGGGCCAACGTCCTGACTTTC. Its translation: CASSGMDRGPGANVLTF.

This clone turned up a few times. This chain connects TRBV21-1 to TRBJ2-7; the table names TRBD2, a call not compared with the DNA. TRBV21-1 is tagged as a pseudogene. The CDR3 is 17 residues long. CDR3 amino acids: CASSKALSGGSSYEQYV. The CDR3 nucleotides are TGTGCCAGCAGCAAAGCTTTAAGCGGGGGGAGCTCCTACGAGCAGTACGTC.

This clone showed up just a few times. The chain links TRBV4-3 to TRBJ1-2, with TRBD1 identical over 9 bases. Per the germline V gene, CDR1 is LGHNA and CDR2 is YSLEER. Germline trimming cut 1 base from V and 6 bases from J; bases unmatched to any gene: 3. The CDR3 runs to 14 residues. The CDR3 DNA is TGCGCCAGCAGCCAAGCCCGGACAGGGGATGGCTACACCTTC. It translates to CASSQARTGDGYTF.

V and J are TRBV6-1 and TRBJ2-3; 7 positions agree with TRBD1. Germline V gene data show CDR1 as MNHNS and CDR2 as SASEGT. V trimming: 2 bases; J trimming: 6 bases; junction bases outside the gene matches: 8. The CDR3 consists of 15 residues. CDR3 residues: CASSETGTDFDTQYF. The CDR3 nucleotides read TGTGCCAGCAGTGAAACCGGGACAGACTTTGATACGCAGTATTTT.

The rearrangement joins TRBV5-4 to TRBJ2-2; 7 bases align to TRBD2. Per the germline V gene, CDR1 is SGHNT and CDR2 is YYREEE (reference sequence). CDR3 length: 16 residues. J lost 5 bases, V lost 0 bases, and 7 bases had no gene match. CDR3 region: CASSLGTRVGTGELFF. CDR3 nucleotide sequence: TGTGCCAGCAGCTTGGGGACTAGAGTTGGAACCGGGGAGCTGTTTTTT.

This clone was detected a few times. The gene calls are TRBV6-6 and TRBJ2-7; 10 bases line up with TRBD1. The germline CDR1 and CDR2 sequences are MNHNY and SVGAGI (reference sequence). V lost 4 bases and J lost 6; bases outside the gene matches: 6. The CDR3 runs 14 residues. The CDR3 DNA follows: TGTGCCAGCAGTTCGTTGGGACAGGGGTCCGAGCAGTACGTC. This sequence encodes CASSSLGQGSEQYV.

The CDR3: CASSSPTGGVSGANVLTF. The CDR3 DNA sequence: TGTGCCAGCAGCTCTCCGACAGGGGGCGTATCTGGGGCCAACGTCCTGACTTTC. The V and J genes are TRBV11-2 and TRBJ2-6; 10 bases are shared with TRBD1. Germline V lookup: CDR1 SGHAT, CDR2 FQNNGV. V dropped 4 bases and J dropped 1; count of bases not matched to a gene: 7. CDR3 length equals 18 residues. The whole variable domain, filled in from reference TRBV11-2 and TRBJ2-6, reads EAGVAQSPRYKIIEKRQSVAFWCNPISGHATLYWYQQILGQGPKLLIQFQNNGVVDDSQLPKDRFSAERLKGVDSTLKIQPAKLEDSAVYLCASSSPTGGVSGANVLTFGAGSRLTVL.

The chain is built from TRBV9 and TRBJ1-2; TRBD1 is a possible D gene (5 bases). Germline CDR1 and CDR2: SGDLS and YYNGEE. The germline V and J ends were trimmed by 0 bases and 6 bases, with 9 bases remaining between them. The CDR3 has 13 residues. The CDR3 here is CASSVGQGDGYTF. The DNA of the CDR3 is TGTGCCAGCAGCGTAGGCCAGGGTGATGGCTACACCTTC.